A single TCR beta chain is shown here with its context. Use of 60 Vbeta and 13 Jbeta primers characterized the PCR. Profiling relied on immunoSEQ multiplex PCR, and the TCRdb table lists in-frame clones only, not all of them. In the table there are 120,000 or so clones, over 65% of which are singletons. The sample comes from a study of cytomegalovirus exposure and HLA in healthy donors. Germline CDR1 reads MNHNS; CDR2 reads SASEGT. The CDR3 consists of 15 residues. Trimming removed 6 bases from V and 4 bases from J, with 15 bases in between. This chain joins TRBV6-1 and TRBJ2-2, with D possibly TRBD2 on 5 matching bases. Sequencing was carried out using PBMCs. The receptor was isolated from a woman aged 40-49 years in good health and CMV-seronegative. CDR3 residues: CASRKEEETTGELFF. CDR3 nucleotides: TGTGCCAGCAGGAAGGAGGAGGAAACCACCGGGGAGCTGTTTTTT.